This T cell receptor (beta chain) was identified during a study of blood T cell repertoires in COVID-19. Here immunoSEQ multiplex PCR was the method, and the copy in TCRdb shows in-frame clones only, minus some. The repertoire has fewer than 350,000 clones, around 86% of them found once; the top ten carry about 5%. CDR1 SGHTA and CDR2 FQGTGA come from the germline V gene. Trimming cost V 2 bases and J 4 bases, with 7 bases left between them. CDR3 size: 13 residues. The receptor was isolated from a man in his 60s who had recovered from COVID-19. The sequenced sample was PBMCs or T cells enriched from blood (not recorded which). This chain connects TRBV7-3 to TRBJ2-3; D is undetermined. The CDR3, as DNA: TGTGCCAGCAGCTTAGAATCGGCAGATACGCAGTATTTT. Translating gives CASSLESADTQYF.